A single TCR beta chain is shown here with its context. The antigen is unknown. The data originate from a study of OX40 agonist ivuxolimab in advanced cancers. The protocol was immunoSEQ multiplex PCR, while the TCRdb copy is restricted to in-frame clones and leaves out a portion. The data show 60,000 to 75,000 clones, 84% seen once. Study-wide results and limits: Antigen targets of the expanded peripheral T cells went undetermined.

Germline CDR1 reads LNHDA; CDR2 reads SQIVND (reference sequence). The CDR3 length is 15 residues. This chain connects TRBV19 to TRBJ2-5; D might be TRBD2 (6 bases). The J call may be in error: the DNA end matches TRBJ2-7 better. This TCR derives from an adult with an advanced solid tumor such as melanoma, head and neck, liver or kidney cancer. The sequences come from CD4+ or CD8+ T cells sorted from blood, collected in a trial of the OX40 agonist ivuxolimab. The CDR3 region is CASSIGGIYSYEQYF. The CDR3 DNA reads as TGTGCCAGTAGTATTGGGGGGATTTACTCCTACGAGCAGTACTTC.